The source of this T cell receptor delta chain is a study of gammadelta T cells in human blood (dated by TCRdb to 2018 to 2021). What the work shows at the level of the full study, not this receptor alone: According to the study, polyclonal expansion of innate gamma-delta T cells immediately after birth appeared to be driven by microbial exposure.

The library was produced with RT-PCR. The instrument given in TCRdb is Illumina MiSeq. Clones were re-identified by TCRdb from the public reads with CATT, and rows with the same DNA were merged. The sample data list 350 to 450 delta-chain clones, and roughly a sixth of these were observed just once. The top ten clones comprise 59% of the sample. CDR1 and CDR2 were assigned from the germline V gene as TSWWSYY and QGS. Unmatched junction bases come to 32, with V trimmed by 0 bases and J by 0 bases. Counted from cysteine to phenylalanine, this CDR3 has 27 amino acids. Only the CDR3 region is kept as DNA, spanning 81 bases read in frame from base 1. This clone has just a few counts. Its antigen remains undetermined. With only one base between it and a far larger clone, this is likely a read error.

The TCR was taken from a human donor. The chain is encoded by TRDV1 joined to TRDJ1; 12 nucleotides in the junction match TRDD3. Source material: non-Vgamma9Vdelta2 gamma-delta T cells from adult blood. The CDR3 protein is CALGELVWGGPMGNWGIHLPYTDKLIF. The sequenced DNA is TGTGCTCTTGGGGAACTAGTGTGGGGAGGTCCTATGGGAAACTGGGGGATACACCTTCCGTACACCGATAAACTCATCTTT.